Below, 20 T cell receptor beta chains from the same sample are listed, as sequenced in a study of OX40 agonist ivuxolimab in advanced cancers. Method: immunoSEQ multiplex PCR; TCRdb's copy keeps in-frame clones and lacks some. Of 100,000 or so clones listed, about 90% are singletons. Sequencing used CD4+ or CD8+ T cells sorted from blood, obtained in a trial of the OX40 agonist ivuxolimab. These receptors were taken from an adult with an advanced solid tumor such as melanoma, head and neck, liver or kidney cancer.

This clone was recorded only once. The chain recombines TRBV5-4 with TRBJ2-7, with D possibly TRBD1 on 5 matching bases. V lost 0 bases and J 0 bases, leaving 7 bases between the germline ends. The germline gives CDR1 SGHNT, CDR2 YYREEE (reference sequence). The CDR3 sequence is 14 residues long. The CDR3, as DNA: TGTGCCAGCAGCTTGGCAGGGCTCTCCTACGAGCAGTACTTC. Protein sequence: CASSLAGLSYEQYF.

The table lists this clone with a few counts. The CDR3 protein is CASSHVPGPNSPLHF. As DNA, the CDR3 is TGCGCCAGCAGCCACGTACCCGGGCCTAATTCACCCCTCCACTTT. The V and J genes are TRBV4-1 and TRBJ1-6, with no clear D. This CDR3 is built from 15 residues. From germline, CDR1 is MGHRA and CDR2 YSYEKL. Trimming took off 3 bases at V and 6 bases at J, with 12 bases between the two ends.

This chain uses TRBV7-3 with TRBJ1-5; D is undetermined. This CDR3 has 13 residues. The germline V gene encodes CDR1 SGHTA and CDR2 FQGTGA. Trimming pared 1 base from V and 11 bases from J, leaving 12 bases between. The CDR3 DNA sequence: TGTGCCAGCAGCTTAAACCAGGAATCAGCCCAGCATTTT. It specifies CASSLNQESAQHF.

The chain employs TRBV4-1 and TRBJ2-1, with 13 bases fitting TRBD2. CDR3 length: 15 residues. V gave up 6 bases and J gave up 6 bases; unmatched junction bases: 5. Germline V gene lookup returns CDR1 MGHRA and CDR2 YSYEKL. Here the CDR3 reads CASSGLAGAGNEQFF. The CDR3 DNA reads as TGCGCCAGCAGTGGACTAGCGGGAGCAGGCAATGAGCAGTTCTTC.

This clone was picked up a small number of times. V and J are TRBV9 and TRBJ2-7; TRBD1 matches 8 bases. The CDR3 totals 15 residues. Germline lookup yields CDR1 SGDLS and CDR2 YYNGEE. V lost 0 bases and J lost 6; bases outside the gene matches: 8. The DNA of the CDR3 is TGTGCCAGCAGCGTAGGAGGGACAGGTCGGTCCGAGCAGTACTTC. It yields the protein CASSVGGTGRSEQYF.

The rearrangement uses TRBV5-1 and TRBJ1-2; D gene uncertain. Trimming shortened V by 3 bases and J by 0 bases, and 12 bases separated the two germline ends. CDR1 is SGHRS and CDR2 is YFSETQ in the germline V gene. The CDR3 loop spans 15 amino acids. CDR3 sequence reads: CASSSYPESNYGYTF. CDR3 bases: TGCGCCAGCAGCTCTTACCCGGAGTCTAACTATGGCTACACCTTC. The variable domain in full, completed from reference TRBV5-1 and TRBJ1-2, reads KAGVTQTPRYLIKTRGQQVTLSCSPISGHRSVSWYQQTPGQGLQFLFEYFSETQRNKGNFPGRFSGRQFSNSRSEMNVSTLELGDSALYLCASSSYPESNYGYTFGSGTRLTVV.

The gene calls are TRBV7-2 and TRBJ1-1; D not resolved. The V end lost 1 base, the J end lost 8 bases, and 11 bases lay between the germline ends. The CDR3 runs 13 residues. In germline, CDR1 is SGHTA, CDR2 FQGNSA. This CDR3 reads CASSLVFGEEAFF. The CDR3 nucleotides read TGTGCCAGCAGCTTAGTATTCGGGGAGGAAGCTTTCTTT.

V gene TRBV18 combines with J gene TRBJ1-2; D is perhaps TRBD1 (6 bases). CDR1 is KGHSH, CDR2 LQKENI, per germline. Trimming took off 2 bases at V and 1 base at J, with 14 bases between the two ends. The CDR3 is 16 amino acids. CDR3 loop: CASSPSPGALNYGYTF. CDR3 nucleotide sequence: TGTGCCAGCTCACCAAGCCCAGGGGCCCTTAACTATGGCTACACCTTC.

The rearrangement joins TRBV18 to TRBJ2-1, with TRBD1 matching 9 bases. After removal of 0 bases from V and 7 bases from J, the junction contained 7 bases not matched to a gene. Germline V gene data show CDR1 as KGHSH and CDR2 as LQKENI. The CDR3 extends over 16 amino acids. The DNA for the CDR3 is TGTGCCAGCTCACCACCGGGGACAGGGATTCCGAATGAGCAGTTCTTC. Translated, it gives CASSPPGTGIPNEQFF.

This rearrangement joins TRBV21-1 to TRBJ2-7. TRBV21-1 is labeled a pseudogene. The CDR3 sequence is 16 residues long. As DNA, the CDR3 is TGTGCCAGCAGCCGACGATGGACCGACGGCTCCTACGAGCAGTACTTC. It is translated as CASSRRWTDGSYEQYF.

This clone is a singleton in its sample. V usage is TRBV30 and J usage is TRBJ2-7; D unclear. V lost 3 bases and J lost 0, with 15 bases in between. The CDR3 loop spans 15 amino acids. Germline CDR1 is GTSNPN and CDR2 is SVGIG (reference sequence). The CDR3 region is CAWSELGKGSYEQYF. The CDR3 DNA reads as TGTGCCTGGAGCGAGCTGGGGAAAGGCTCCTACGAGCAGTACTTC.

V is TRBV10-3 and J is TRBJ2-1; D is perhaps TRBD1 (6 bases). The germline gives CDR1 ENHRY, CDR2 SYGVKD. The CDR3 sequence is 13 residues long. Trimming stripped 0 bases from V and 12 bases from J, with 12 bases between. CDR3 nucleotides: TGTGCCATCAGTGAGTCGACAGGCTTAGGGCAGTTCTTC. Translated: CAISESTGLGQFF.

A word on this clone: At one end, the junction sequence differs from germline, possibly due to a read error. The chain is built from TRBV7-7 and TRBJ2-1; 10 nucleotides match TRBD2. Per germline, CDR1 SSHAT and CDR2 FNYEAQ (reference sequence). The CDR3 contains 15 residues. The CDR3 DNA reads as TGTGCTAGCAGCTTAGCGGGGGGACAGTACAATGAGCAGTTCTTC. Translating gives CASSLAGGQYNEQFF.

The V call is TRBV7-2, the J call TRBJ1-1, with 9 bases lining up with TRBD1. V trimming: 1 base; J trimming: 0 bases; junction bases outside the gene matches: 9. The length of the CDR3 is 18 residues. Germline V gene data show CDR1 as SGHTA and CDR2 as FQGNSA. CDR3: CASSLVGTGFRLNTEAFF. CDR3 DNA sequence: TGTGCCAGCAGCTTAGTAGGGACAGGGTTCCGTCTGAACACTGAAGCTTTCTTT.

CDR3 DNA: TGTGCCAGCAGCCCTAAGAACACAGGGGTCAACTATGGCTACACCTTC. It yields the protein CASSPKNTGVNYGYTF. This sequence joins TRBV4-2 and TRBJ1-2; TRBD1 agrees at 7 bases. This CDR3 has 16 residues. The germline CDR1 and CDR2 sequences are LGHNA and YNFKEQ. Trimming at V came to 4 bases and at J to 2 bases, leaving 10 bases not matched to a gene.

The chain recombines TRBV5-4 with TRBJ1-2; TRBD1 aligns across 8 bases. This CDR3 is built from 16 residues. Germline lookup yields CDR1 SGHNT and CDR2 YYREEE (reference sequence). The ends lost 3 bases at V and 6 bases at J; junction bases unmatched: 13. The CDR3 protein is CASSWGPTGGRNGYTF. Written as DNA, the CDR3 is TGTGCCAGCAGCTGGGGTCCTACAGGGGGTAGAAATGGCTACACCTTC.

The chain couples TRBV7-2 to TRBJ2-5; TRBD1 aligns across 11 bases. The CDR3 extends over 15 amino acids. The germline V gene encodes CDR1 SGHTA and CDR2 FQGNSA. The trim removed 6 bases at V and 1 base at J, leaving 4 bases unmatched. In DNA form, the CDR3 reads TGTGCCAGCAGTTGGGACAGGGGGTTCCAAGAGACCCAGTACTTC. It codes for CASSWDRGFQETQYF.

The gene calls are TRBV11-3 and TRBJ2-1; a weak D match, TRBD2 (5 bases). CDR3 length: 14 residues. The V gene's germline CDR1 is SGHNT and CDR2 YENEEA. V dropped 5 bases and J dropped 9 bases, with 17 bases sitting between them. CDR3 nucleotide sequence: TGTGCCAGCAGCCCGACCTCGGGGAGCGCTGAGCAGTTCTTC. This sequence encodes CASSPTSGSAEQFF.

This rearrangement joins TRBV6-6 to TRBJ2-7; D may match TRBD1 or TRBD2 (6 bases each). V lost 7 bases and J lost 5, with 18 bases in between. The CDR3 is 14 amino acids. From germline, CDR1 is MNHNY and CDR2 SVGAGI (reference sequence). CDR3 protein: CASNLGGLGNEQYF. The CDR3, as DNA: TGTGCCAGCAACTTGGGGGGCCTAGGGAACGAGCAGTACTTC.

DNA for the CDR3: TGTGCCAGCAGCTTGGGGGGGGGATTCGGCTACGAGCAGTACTTC. Residues: CASSLGGGFGYEQYF. This rearrangement joins TRBV5-4 to TRBJ2-7; 7 bases are a match to TRBD2. V shed 0 bases and J 3 bases; nucleotides not matched to a gene: 6. The CDR3 totals 15 residues. Germline V gene data show CDR1 as SGHNT and CDR2 as YYREEE (reference sequence).